These 11 T cell receptor beta chains originate from one sample sequenced in a study of blood T cell repertoires in COVID-19. Repertoires were generated with immunoSEQ multiplex PCR, while TCRdb's copy carries only in-frame clones and drops some. The sample lists about 170,000 clones; less than 90% were seen once. Sequencing was performed on peripheral blood. Source of these receptors: a woman aged 70-85 years with COVID-19, enrolled during active disease.

The V call is TRBV19, the J call TRBJ2-4, with 8 bases fitting TRBD1. V dropped 5 bases and J dropped 8; count of bases not matched to a gene: 11. CDR1 and CDR2 (germline): LNHDA, SQIVND (reference sequence). This CDR3 has 15 residues. This CDR3 is CASSQGTGNSDIQYF. The CDR3 DNA sequence: TGTGCCAGTAGTCAGGGGACAGGTAACTCGGACATTCAGTACTTC.

The genes are TRBV2 and TRBJ1-5; D gene ambiguous. Germline V gene lookup returns CDR1 SNHLY and CDR2 FYNNEI. The CDR3 totals 13 residues. The V end lost 2 bases, the J end lost 5 bases, and 7 bases lay between the germline ends. The CDR3 here is CASSEYVDQPQHF. In DNA form, the CDR3 reads TGTGCCAGCAGTGAATACGTAGATCAGCCCCAGCATTTT.

The genes are TRBV10-1 and TRBJ1-5; 7 bases fit TRBD1. In germline, CDR1 is WNHNN, CDR2 SYGVQD (reference sequence). The CDR3 is 13 residues long. The V and J ends lost 3 bases and 5 bases, in that order; junction bases with no gene match: 1. This CDR3 reads CASSEGGDQPQHF. CDR3 coding DNA: TGCGCCAGCAGTGAAGGGGGCGATCAGCCCCAGCATTTT.

The V gene is TRBV15, the J gene TRBJ1-2, with D possibly matching TRBD1 (6 bases). Trimming left V 1 base short and J 1 base short, with 7 bases between. Germline CDR1 and CDR2: LNHNV and YYDKDF (reference sequence). The CDR3 is made up of 14 amino acids. In nucleotides, the CDR3 is TGTGCCACCAGCAGAGGAGGGGGTAACTATGGCTACACCTTC. Amino acid sequence: CATSRGGGNYGYTF.

Only a few counts were recorded for this clone. The same CDR3 also results from other DNA sequences found in this sample. This chain uses TRBV9 with TRBJ2-2; 7 bases line up with TRBD1. The CDR3 runs to 17 residues. CDR1 and CDR2 (germline): SGDLS, YYNGEE. The trim removed 0 bases at V and 6 bases at J, leaving 11 bases unmatched. The CDR3 loop reads CASSVGPAGGQAGELFF. For the CDR3, the DNA is TGTGCCAGCAGCGTAGGACCGGCAGGGGGTCAGGCCGGGGAGCTGTTTTTT.

There are a few counts of this clone. V usage is TRBV6-1 and J usage is TRBJ1-6; 8 bases line up with TRBD1. Germline lookup yields CDR1 MNHNS and CDR2 SASEGT. V gave up 1 base and J gave up 10 bases; unmatched junction bases: 6. The CDR3 covers 15 residues. CDR3 DNA: TGTGCCAGCAGTGAAGTTAGGACAGGGAACTCACCCCTCCACTTT. Its translation is CASSEVRTGNSPLHF.

V usage is TRBV30 and J usage is TRBJ2-5; weak D call: TRBD2 (5 bases). This CDR3 has 12 residues. V gave up 3 bases and J gave up 2 bases, with 7 bases separating them. In germline, CDR1 is GTSNPN, CDR2 SVGIG (reference sequence). CDR3 residues: CAWSGVQETQYF. CDR3 sequence (DNA): TGTGCCTGGAGCGGGGTTCAAGAGACCCAGTACTTC. Complete variable domain (other parts from reference TRBV30 and TRBJ2-5): SQTIHQWPATLVQPVGSPLSLECTVEGTSNPNLYWYRQAAGRGLQLLFYSVGIGQISSEVPQNLSASRPQDRQFILSSKKLLLSDSGFYLCAWSGVQETQYFGPGTRLLVL.

This clone was detected many times. The J gene is TRBJ2-2, the V gene TRBV14, with 8 bases that match TRBD2. The trim removed 1 base at V and 4 bases at J, leaving 5 bases unmatched. The CDR3 consists of 16 residues. Looked up from germline, CDR1 is SGHDN and CDR2 is FVKESK. Here the CDR3 reads CASSQGREGPTGELFF. DNA of the CDR3: TGTGCCAGCAGCCAAGGCCGGGAGGGCCCCACCGGGGAGCTGTTTTTT.

The chain carries TRBV2 and TRBJ2-2; 8 bases align to TRBD1. With V trimmed by 3 bases and J by 7 bases, 4 bases remained unmatched. The CDR3 contains 14 residues. Germline CDR1 SNHLY, CDR2 FYNNEI. The CDR3 is CASSDPGGDGELFF. The CDR3 nucleotides read TGTGCCAGCAGTGACCCAGGGGGCGACGGGGAGCTGTTTTTT. The whole variable domain, filled in from reference TRBV2 and TRBJ2-2, reads EPEVTQTPSHQVTQMGQEVILRCVPISNHLYFYWYRQILGQKVEFLVSFYNNEISEKSEIFDDQFSVERPDGSNFTLKIRSTKLEDSAMYFCASSDPGGDGELFFGEGSRLTVL.

This clone was seen a handful of times. The chain uses TRBV19 and TRBJ1-1, with 9 bases matching TRBD1. The CDR3 loop spans 16 amino acids. J gave up 1 base and V 5 bases, and 8 bases lay outside the gene matches. CDR1 is LNHDA, CDR2 SQIVND, per germline (reference sequence). CDR3 sequence: CASSLLGQGPNTEAFF. DNA for the CDR3: TGTGCCAGTAGTCTCCTCGGACAGGGGCCGAACACTGAAGCTTTCTTT. Drawing the rest from reference TRBV19 and TRBJ1-1, the complete variable domain is DGGITQSPKYLFRKEGQNVTLSCEQNLNHDAMYWYRQDPGQGLRLIYYSQIVNDFQKGDIAEGYSVSREKKESFPLTVTSAQKNPTAFYLCASSLLGQGPNTEAFFGQGTRLTVV.

This rearrangement joins TRBV19 to TRBJ1-5, with D perhaps TRBD1 (5 bases). The V end lost 5 bases, the J end lost 4 bases, and 15 bases lay between the germline ends. The CDR3 runs 15 residues. The germline V gene encodes CDR1 LNHDA and CDR2 SQIVND (reference sequence). The CDR3, as DNA: TGTGCCAGTAGTCAAAGGCGGACACCTAATCAGCCCCAGCATTTT. This codes for CASSQRRTPNQPQHF.